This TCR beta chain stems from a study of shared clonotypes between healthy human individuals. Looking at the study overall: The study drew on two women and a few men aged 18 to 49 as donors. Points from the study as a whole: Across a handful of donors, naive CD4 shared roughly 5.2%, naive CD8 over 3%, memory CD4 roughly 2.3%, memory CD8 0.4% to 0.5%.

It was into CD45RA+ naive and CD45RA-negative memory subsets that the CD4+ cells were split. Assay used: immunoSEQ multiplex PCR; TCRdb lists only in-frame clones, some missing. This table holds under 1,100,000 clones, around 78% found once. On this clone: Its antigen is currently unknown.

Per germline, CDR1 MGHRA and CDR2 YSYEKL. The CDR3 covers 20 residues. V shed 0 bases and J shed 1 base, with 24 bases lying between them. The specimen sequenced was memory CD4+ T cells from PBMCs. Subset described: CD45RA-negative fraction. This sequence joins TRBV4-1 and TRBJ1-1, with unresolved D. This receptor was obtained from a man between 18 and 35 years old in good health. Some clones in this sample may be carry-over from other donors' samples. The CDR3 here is CASSQERFSWRPAGNTEAFF. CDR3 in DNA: TGCGCCAGCAGCCAAGAACGGTTTTCATGGCGGCCGGCGGGGAACACTGAAGCTTTCTTT.